This T cell receptor (beta chain) comes out of a study of blood T cell repertoires in COVID-19. Study-level background: Researchers got acute and convalescent COVID-19 samples from the United States, Italy and Spain.

Original analysis: Reference gene primer amplification gave estimated nucleated cell counts. Assay: immunoSEQ multiplex PCR; the TCRdb copy retains only in-frame clones and omits some. Clone size and the V and J calls come from that table; the DNA yielded D and trimming. The sample records about 240,000 clones, about four fifths being singletons. Germline CDR1 GTSNPN, CDR2 SVGIG (reference sequence). The V and J ends lost 5 bases and 5 bases respectively, with 15 bases between them. The CDR3 is 13 amino acids. V usage is TRBV30 and J usage is TRBJ2-5, with D perhaps matching TRBD2 (7 bases). The source is a woman aged 18-29 years with acute or convalescent COVID-19. Material for sequencing was peripheral blood. The CDR3 sequence: CAWGGLAVETQYF. CDR3 DNA sequence: TGTGCCTGGGGGGGCCTAGCGGTTGAGACCCAGTACTTC.